This T cell receptor (beta chain) was sequenced for a study of regulatory T cells in long-lasting Graves disease. General study findings and limits: Favored usage of TRBV28, TRBJ1-2 and TRBJ2-5 was recorded in persistent disease.

To make TCR beta libraries, researchers used iRepertoire HTBI primers and Arm-PCR of CDR3 regions. As handled by the study authors: In the combined samples, 62 TRBV and more than twelve TRBJ segments were identified. TCRdb analysed the multiplex PCR reads with MiXCR anew, one entry per CDR3 protein. The V and J calls were not made by the authors but by TCRdb's processing. The repertoire holds 680,000 or so distinct CDR3 sequences, with around 15% as singletons. The time point here: newly diagnosed GD, antithyroid drugs for less than 3 months. With RNA extracted from PBMCs as input, the TCR library was made. In this sample, this clonotype turned up many times. What it binds is not known. The V segment lost 5 bases and the J segment 6 bases; nucleotides outside the gene matches: 4. The CDR3 covers 14 residues. CDR1 and CDR2 from the germline V gene are MNHEY and SMNVEV (reference sequence). This sample was also put to use in a study of T cells in Graves' hyperthyroidism and ophthalmopathy. From that report: It was considered stable Graves' hyperthyroidism when ophthalmopathy did not progress within 18 months. When the TCR CDR3 underwent first-round RT-PCR, the HTBI primer set was used.

The sequences come from peripheral blood mononuclear cells (PBMCs), collected at new diagnosis, from a patient treated with antithyroid drugs. This receptor was obtained from a woman aged 25-40 years with Graves disease. The rearrangement uses TRBV27 and TRBJ1-2; 12 bases are shared with TRBD1. The CDR3: CASSGGQGADGYTF. CDR3 sequence (DNA): TGTGCCAGCAGTGGGGGACAGGGGGCGGATGGCTACACCTTC.